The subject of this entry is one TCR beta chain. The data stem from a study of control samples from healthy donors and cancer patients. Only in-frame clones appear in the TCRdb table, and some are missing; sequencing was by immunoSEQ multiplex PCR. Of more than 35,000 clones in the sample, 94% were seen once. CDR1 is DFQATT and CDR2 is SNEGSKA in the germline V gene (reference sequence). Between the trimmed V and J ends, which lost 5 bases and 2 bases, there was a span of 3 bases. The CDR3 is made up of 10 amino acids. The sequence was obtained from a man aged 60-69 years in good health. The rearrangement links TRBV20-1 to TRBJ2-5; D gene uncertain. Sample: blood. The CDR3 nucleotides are TGCAGTGCTGATCAAGAGACCCAGTACTTC. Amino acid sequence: CSADQETQYF.